A few counts support the clone carrying this TCR beta chain. Its antigen is not identified. Use of 60 Vbeta and 13 Jbeta primers characterized the PCR. Produced via immunoSEQ multiplex PCR; TCRdb's table is partial and in-frame only. The top ten clones hold 1.2% to 1.5% of a sample with a few hundred thousand clones, approximately 83% of them seen once. This sample was included in a study of cytomegalovirus exposure and HLA in healthy donors. Study observations and caveats: The study designated 164 TCR beta chains cytomegalovirus-associated. Testing in vitro showed a few CMV-associated chains specific for CMV antigens. Follow-up analysis later connected one missense variant in DCLRE1C with trimming of TCR beta V- and J-genes. Because they were indistinguishable, some V segments, including TRBV6-2 and TRBV6-3, were excluded.

The CDR3 consists of 15 residues. V was cut by 0 bases and J by 2 bases, with 6 bases left in between. The chain joins TRBV5-3 to TRBJ2-6, with D unresolved. TRBV5-3 is an open reading frame, and its role is uncertain. Source material: PBMCs. The receptor was isolated from a girl aged 5-17 years in good health and CMV-seronegative. Here the CDR3 DNA reads TGTGCCAGAAGCTTGGGAGGTGCTGGGGCCAACGTCCTGACTTTC. It codes for CARSLGGAGANVLTF.